Below are 16 T cell receptor beta chains sequenced from a single sample in a study of CD8 T cells in ankylosing spondylitis. Study conclusions and caveats: Several highly homologous variants formed a TCR beta motif that appeared characteristic of ankylosing spondylitis blood.

TCRdb reprocessed the 5' RACE reads with MiXCR, giving one entry per CDR3 protein. Of some 240,000 distinct CDR3 sequences listed, around 7.9% were seen once; the top ten hold approximately 14%. Their antigens remain unidentified. The sample consisted of blood, either unsorted or a sorted T cell fraction (not recorded which). Receptor source: a male donor with ankylosing spondylitis.

This clonotype was found many times. V and J are TRBV6-1 and TRBJ2-7; 7 nucleotides agree with TRBD2. Trimming removed 8 bases from V and 0 bases from J; junction bases left unmatched: 10. Per germline, CDR1 MNHNS and CDR2 SASEGT. CDR3 size: 15 residues. The CDR3 coding sequence is TGTGCCAGCGCGATGGGAGGGGATTTCTCCTACGAGCAGTACTTC. This encodes CASAMGGDFSYEQYF.

This clonotype was counted between two and nine times. The chain employs TRBV12-3 or TRBV12-4 and TRBJ1-4; D possibly corresponds to TRBD1 (6 bases). The CDR3 consists of 16 residues. Trimming cost V 1 base and J 8 bases, with 17 bases left between them. For the CDR3, the DNA is TGTGCCAGCAGTTTAGGGGCGACAGGAGACGGGGAAAAACTGTTTTTT. This sequence encodes CASSLGATGDGEKLFF.

This clonotype was seen at least ten times. CDR3 in DNA: TGTGCCAGCAGTTACGGGCTGGGGGTCTACGAGCAGTACTTC. Protein product: CASSYGLGVYEQYF. The rearrangement links TRBV6-5 to TRBJ2-7; the D gene could be TRBD1 or TRBD2 (5 bases each). The CDR3 length is 14 residues. Germline CDR1 is MNHEY and CDR2 is SVGAGI. V was shortened by 2 bases and J by 3 bases, with 11 bases between the two germline ends.

This clonotype was detected many times. The chain employs TRBV5-5 and TRBJ2-7; 7 nucleotides align to TRBD2. Germline V CDR1 and CDR2: SGHKS, YYEKEE (reference sequence). The CDR3 is 14 residues long. The V gene end was trimmed by 5 bases and the J gene end by 3 bases; junction bases not matched to a gene: 8. CDR3 protein: CASRPPGGGYEQYF. The CDR3, as DNA: TGTGCCAGCAGACCCCCGGGGGGAGGCTACGAGCAGTACTTC.

This clonotype was seen a handful of times. The chain couples TRBV7-8 to TRBJ2-2; D possibly corresponds to TRBD1 (6 bases). V lost 5 bases and J lost 0, with 13 bases in between. Germline V CDR1 and CDR2: SGHVS, FQNEAQ. CDR3 length: 16 amino acids. This CDR3 reads CASSVYRDPNTGELFF. For the CDR3, the DNA is TGTGCCAGCAGCGTTTACAGGGATCCGAACACCGGGGAGCTGTTTTTT.

CDR3 protein: CASSPASGRRNEQFF. The DNA for the CDR3 is TGTGCCAGCAGCCCCGCTAGCGGGAGGAGGAATGAGCAGTTCTTC. This chain links TRBV7-9 with TRBJ2-1, with TRBD2 identical over 11 bases. The CDR3 consists of 15 residues. The germline V gene has CDR1 SEHNR and CDR2 FQNEAQ (reference sequence). V trimming: 5 bases; J trimming: 7 bases; junction bases outside the gene matches: 7.

In this sample, this clonotype turned up many times. The chain is built from TRBV28 and TRBJ1-2; 9 nucleotides agree with TRBD1. J lost 3 bases, V lost 5 bases, and 13 bases had no gene match. In germline, CDR1 is MDHEN, CDR2 SYDVKM. The CDR3 length is 17 residues. The DNA of the CDR3 is TGTGCCAGCAGTCCCGTCGCCGGGGACAGGGCGGACTATGGCTACACCTTC. This sequence encodes CASSPVAGDRADYGYTF.

This chain uses TRBV15 with TRBJ2-2; possibly TRBD2 for D (6 bases). Germline V gives CDR1 LNHNV, CDR2 YYDKDF (reference sequence). Trimming took 5 bases from V and 7 from J, leaving 17 bases between them. The CDR3 extends over 15 amino acids. The DNA for the CDR3 is TGTGCCACCAGCCGGTCGCGGGATTCCGGCGGGGAGCTGTTTTTT. Translating gives CATSRSRDSGGELFF.

The gene calls are TRBV5-6 and TRBJ2-1; D uncertain. CDR3 size: 14 residues. The V and J ends lost 4 bases and 4 bases respectively, with 12 bases between them. CDR1 SGHDT and CDR2 YYEEEE come from the germline V gene. The CDR3 bases are TGTGCCAGCAGCGTCCTCGCGGAGTACAATGAGCAGTTCTTC. This translates into CASSVLAEYNEQFF.

This clonotype appeared many times. The CDR3 here is CASSLRGGVHYGYTF. The DNA of the CDR3 is TGTGCCAGTAGCCTCCGGGGAGGAGTACATTATGGCTACACCTTC. The chain recombines TRBV19 with TRBJ1-2; D ambiguous. Germline CDR1 is LNHDA and CDR2 is SQIVND (reference sequence). CDR3 size: 15 residues. Between the trimmed V and J ends, which lost 6 bases and 5 bases, there was a span of 19 bases.

The sample holds a few counts of this clonotype. One base away lies a much larger clone, so this may be a sequencing read error. The J gene is TRBJ2-7, the V gene TRBV28; TRBD1 aligns across 9 bases. Germline V lookup: CDR1 MDHEN, CDR2 SYDVKM. There are 14 residues in the CDR3. The trim removed 4 bases at V and 3 bases at J, leaving 4 bases unmatched. The CDR3 loop reads CASSSGQGIYEQYF. In DNA, the CDR3 is TGTGCCAGCAGTTCGGGACAGGGCATCTACGAGCAGTACTTC.

The genes are TRBV7-8 and TRBJ2-1, with D possibly called TRBD1 or TRBD2 (5 bases each). CDR1 and CDR2 from the germline V gene are SGHVS and FQNEAQ. The CDR3 extends over 13 amino acids. V was pared by 4 bases and J by 6 bases, with 10 bases between. CDR3: CASSWGGSNEQFF. Here the CDR3 DNA reads TGTGCCAGCAGCTGGGGCGGGTCCAATGAGCAGTTCTTC. The whole variable domain, remainder taken from reference TRBV7-8 and TRBJ2-1, is GAGVSQSPRYKVAKRGQDVALRCDPISGHVSLFWYQQALGQGPEFLTYFQNEAQLDKSGLPSDRFFAERPEGSVSTLKIQRTQQEDSAVYLCASSWGGSNEQFFGPGTRLTVL.

The chain employs TRBV29-1 and TRBJ1-1; TRBD1 is a possible D gene (6 bases). The germline V gene has CDR1 SQVTM and CDR2 ANQGSEA. The CDR3 covers 12 residues. The V end was cut by 7 bases, the J end by 1 base, with 10 bases between. CDR3 coding DNA: TGCAGCGGCGGACAGCCGAACACTGAAGCTTTCTTT. This translates into CSGGQPNTEAFF.

The CDR3 DNA follows: TGTGCCAGCAGTTACTCCAAGGGACAGGGGTTCGAGCAGTACTTC. As protein: CASSYSKGQGFEQYF. The chain links TRBV6-5 to TRBJ2-7; 10 bases align to TRBD1. The CDR3 is 15 amino acids. With 0 bases clipped from V and 6 bases from J, the junction kept 5 bases outside the gene matches. Per the germline V gene, CDR1 is MNHEY and CDR2 is SVGAGI.

This clonotype was recorded at least ten times. V gene TRBV2 combines with J gene TRBJ2-7, with 7 bases identical to TRBD2. The germline CDR1 and CDR2 sequences are SNHLY and FYNNEI. The V gene end was trimmed by 1 base and the J gene end by 0 bases; junction bases not matched to a gene: 6. This CDR3 is 16 amino acids long. CDR3 bases: TGTGCCAGCAGTGAAGGGGGGGGACGGCTCTCCTACGAGCAGTACTTC. This sequence encodes CASSEGGGRLSYEQYF.

This clonotype was seen many times. The chain joins TRBV29-1 to TRBJ2-7; tentatively, D is TRBD1 (5 bases). The CDR3 length is 11 residues. Germline V CDR1 and CDR2: SQVTM, ANQGSEA. V lost 6 bases, J lost 6 bases, and 12 bases lay in between. The CDR3 spells CSVRTFSEQYF. The CDR3 nucleotides read TGCAGCGTCAGGACATTCTCCGAGCAGTACTTC.